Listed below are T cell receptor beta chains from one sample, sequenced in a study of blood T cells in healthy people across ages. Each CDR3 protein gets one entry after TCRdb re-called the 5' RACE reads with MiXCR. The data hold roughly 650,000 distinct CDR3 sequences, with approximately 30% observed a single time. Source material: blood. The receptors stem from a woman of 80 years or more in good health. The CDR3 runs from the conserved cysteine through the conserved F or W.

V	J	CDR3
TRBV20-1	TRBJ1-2	CSTPKAAGGKMGGYTF
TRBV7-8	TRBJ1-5	CASSSREAHQPQHF
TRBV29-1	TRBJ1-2	CSVEARQSYGYTF
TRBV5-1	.	CASSLERGIRYEQYF
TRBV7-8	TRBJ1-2	CASSLEGTGIPAGGYTF
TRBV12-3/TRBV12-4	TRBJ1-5	CASSFSGTHRESRNQPQHF
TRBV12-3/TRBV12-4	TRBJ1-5	CASSWATTGLYSNQPQHF
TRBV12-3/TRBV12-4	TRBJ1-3	CASSLTEGGGNTIYF
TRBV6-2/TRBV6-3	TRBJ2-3	CASRSSGGQDTQYF
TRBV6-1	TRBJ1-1	CASRRGENTETFF
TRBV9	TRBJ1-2	CASSPEAPNYGYTF
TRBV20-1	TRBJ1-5	CSASPGTGGSQPQHF
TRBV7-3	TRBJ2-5	CASSSSRGAGGEQYF
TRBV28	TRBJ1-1	CASSFTATEAFF
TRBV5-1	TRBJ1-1	CASSFDGGFTEAFF
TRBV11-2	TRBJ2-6	CASSPRLSSGANVLTF
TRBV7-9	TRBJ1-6	CASSPWQDSPLHF
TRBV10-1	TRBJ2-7	CASPVTRQNGSYEQYF
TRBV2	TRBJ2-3	CARTSGGTADTQYF
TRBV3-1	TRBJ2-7	CASSDAGLAGEQYF
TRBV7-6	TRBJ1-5	CASSVEQGFAQPQHF
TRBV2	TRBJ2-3	CASSSTSRSTDTQYF
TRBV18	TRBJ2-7	CASSPRGSYEQYF
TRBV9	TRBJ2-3	CASNQGIGVGTDTQYF
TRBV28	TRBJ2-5	CASTGQGIGETQYF
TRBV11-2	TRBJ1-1	CASSLVRGRTEAFF
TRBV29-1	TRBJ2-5	CSVEGRGARETQYF
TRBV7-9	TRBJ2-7	CALTPGTTYEQYF
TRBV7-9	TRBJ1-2	CASSRDRAGYGYTF
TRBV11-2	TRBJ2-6	CASSLGPGTPSSGANVRTF
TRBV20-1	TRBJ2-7	CSARQVSGYEQYF
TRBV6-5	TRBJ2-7	CASSYQAQAHEQYF
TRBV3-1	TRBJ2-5	CASSQGSGDQETQYF
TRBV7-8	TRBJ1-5	CASSLGPGNNQPQHF
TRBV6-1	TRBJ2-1	CASSGSRGGKYNEQFF
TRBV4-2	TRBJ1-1	CASSQDKGPGDTEAFF
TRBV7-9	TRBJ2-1	CSWGQTYNEQFF
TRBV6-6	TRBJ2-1	CASGRSLDEQFF
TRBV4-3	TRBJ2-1	CASSQASGSWNEQFF
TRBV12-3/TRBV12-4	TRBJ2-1	CASSGEGTIVRGNEQFF
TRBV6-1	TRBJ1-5	CASSVIRDGNQPQHF
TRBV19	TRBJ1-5	CASNPGQGRYSNQPQHF
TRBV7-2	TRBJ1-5	CASSLAGHSNQPQHF
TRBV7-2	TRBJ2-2	CASSLATLAGITGELFF
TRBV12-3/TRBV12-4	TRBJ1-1	CASSLAVGTPVTEAFF
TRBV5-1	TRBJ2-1	CASSAAGTGEAYNEQFF
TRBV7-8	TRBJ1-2	CASSLGRGDYGYTF